This T cell receptor beta chain was documented in a study of T cells after yellow fever vaccination. Study-level background: Low-cell-number fractions were prepared with SMART-Seq v4 Ultra Low Input.

Universal primer sites and UMIs were introduced during 5'RACE template-switching synthesis of TCR cDNA. TCRdb independently ran MiXCR on the 5' RACE reads; one entry per CDR3 protein. Found here are nearly 300,000 distinct CDR3 sequences, less than 9.5% of them singletons; the top ten hold about 3.7%. V shed 2 bases and J shed 0 bases, with 7 bases lying between them. In germline, CDR1 is MNHEY, CDR2 SVGAGI. This CDR3 has 14 residues. The sequence derives from a man between 18 and 35 years old who received the YFV17D yellow fever vaccine. The chain combines TRBV6-5 with TRBJ1-2; D not certain. The input for sequencing was CD4+ T cells sorted from PBMCs, taken 5 days after the yellow fever booster vaccination. The CDR3 DNA follows: TGTGCCAGCAGTTACAGAGATCCTAACTATGGCTACACCTTC. Encoded protein: CASSYRDPNYGYTF.